A selection of T cell receptor beta chains follows, all from one sample in a study of T cells after posttransplantation cyclophosphamide. Data came from immunoSEQ multiplex PCR; TCRdb stores just in-frame clones and leaves some out. The data hold 12,000 or so clones, with around nine tenths observed a single time. Here the sequenced sample was PBMCs, taken after allogeneic stem cell transplant with posttransplant cyclophosphamide. Every receptor here comes from a female patient between 30 and 40 years old who received an allogeneic stem cell transplant from an unrelated donor, was CMV-positive, and had no GVHD. These T cells may partly come from the graft donor. Each CDR3 is given with its conserved first and last residue. The D gene is left open where the match is weak. Clone size is shown for a subset of rows, as once, few, many or a class of expanded clone.

j_gene: TRBJ2-7; d_gene: NA; v_gene: TRBV7-6; abundance: NA; CDR3aa: CASSPRVGDYEQYF; CDR3nt: TGTGCCAGCAGCCCCAGGGTTGGGGATTACGAGCAGTACTTC
j_gene: TRBJ2-7; d_gene: NA; v_gene: TRBV6-4; abundance: NA; CDR3aa: CASSEWPGSTYEQYF; CDR3nt: TGTGCCAGCAGTGAATGGCCGGGGAGCACCTACGAGCAGTACTTC
j_gene: TRBJ2-2; d_gene: TRBD2; v_gene: TRBV29-1; abundance: NA; CDR3aa: CSVEDFPLLGTSGSSTGELFF; CDR3nt: TGCAGCGTTGAAGACTTTCCCCTGCTCGGGACTAGCGGGAGTAGCACCGGGGAGCTGTTTTTT
j_gene: TRBJ1-2; d_gene: TRBD1; v_gene: TRBV18; abundance: NA; CDR3aa: CASSPAGTGLGDYGYTF; CDR3nt: TGTGCCAGCTCACCAGCCGGGACAGGGTTAGGCGACTATGGCTACACCTTC
j_gene: TRBJ1-4; d_gene: NA; v_gene: TRBV5-1; abundance: NA; CDR3aa: CASSLQGVREKLFF; CDR3nt: TGCGCCAGCAGCCTACAGGGAGTTAGAGAAAAACTGTTTTTT
j_gene: TRBJ1-2; d_gene: TRBD1; v_gene: TRBV4-1; abundance: NA; CDR3aa: CASSQLGQEGYGYTF; CDR3nt: TGCGCCAGCAGCCAACTGGGACAGGAGGGTTACGGCTACACCTTC
j_gene: TRBJ2-7; d_gene: TRBD2; v_gene: TRBV7-2; abundance: once; CDR3aa: CASSTRTSLVYEQYF; CDR3nt: TGTGCCAGCAGCACAAGGACTAGTCTGGTCTACGAGCAGTACTTC
j_gene: TRBJ1-5; d_gene: TRBD1; v_gene: TRBV6-1; abundance: NA; CDR3aa: CASSVDRNQPQHF; CDR3nt: TGTGCCAGCAGTGTGGACAGGAATCAGCCCCAGCATTTT
j_gene: TRBJ2-2; d_gene: TRBD2; v_gene: TRBV5-1; abundance: once; CDR3aa: CASSTGLAGVGNTGELFF; CDR3nt: TGCGCCAGCAGCACCGGACTAGCGGGAGTCGGGAACACCGGGGAGCTGTTTTTT
j_gene: TRBJ2-3; d_gene: NA; v_gene: TRBV11-3; abundance: NA; CDR3aa: CASSLGGTSTQYF; CDR3nt: TGTGCCAGCAGCTTAGGGGGGACTTCCACGCAGTATTTT
j_gene: TRBJ2-3; d_gene: NA; v_gene: TRBV7-9; abundance: NA; CDR3aa: CASSQEQASDTDTQYF; CDR3nt: TGTGCCAGCAGCCAAGAGCAGGCTTCGGACACAGATACGCAGTATTTT
j_gene: TRBJ2-7; d_gene: NA; v_gene: TRBV7-8; abundance: NA; CDR3aa: CASRVGRGNSYEQYF; CDR3nt: TGTGCCAGCAGGGTAGGGCGGGGAAACTCCTACGAGCAGTACTTC
j_gene: TRBJ2-2; d_gene: TRBD1; v_gene: TRBV5-6; abundance: NA; CDR3aa: CASSNDRGPNTGELFF; CDR3nt: TGTGCCAGCAGCAACGACAGGGGTCCGAACACCGGGGAGCTGTTTTTT
j_gene: TRBJ2-3; d_gene: TRBD2; v_gene: TRBV9; abundance: NA; CDR3aa: CASSVVDSGRTDTQYF; CDR3nt: TGTGCCAGCAGCGTAGTTGATAGCGGGAGGACAGATACGCAGTATTTT
j_gene: TRBJ1-1; d_gene: NA; v_gene: TRBV5-5; abundance: NA; CDR3aa: CASSLARNTEAFF; CDR3nt: TGTGCCAGCAGCTTGGCGAGGAACACTGAAGCTTTCTTT
j_gene: TRBJ2-5; d_gene: TRBD2; v_gene: TRBV27; abundance: NA; CDR3aa: CASSSEPGLGGETQYF; CDR3nt: TGTGCCAGCAGTTCCGAACCGGGACTAGGTGGGGAGACCCAGTACTTC
j_gene: TRBJ2-6; d_gene: TRBD1; v_gene: TRBV2; abundance: few; CDR3aa: CASGQGAFGANVLTF; CDR3nt: TGTGCCAGCGGACAGGGGGCGTTTGGGGCCAACGTCCTGACTTTC
j_gene: TRBJ2-7; d_gene: NA; v_gene: TRBV4-2; abundance: NA; CDR3aa: CASSQDAQVGLVYEQYF; CDR3nt: TGTGCCAGCAGCCAAGATGCGCAGGTGGGACTCGTTTACGAGCAGTACTTC
j_gene: TRBJ2-5; d_gene: TRBD1; v_gene: TRBV5-6; abundance: NA; CDR3aa: CASSLTGARGTQYF; CDR3nt: TGTGCCAGCAGCCTCACAGGGGCTCGGGGGACCCAGTACTTC
j_gene: TRBJ1-6; d_gene: NA; v_gene: TRBV28; abundance: once; CDR3aa: CASSSPRQDRYYNSPLHF; CDR3nt: TGTGCCAGCAGCTCCCCCCGACAGGATCGCTACTATAATTCACCCCTCCACTTT
j_gene: TRBJ1-5; d_gene: NA; v_gene: TRBV18; abundance: NA; CDR3aa: CASSPDKPSNQPQHF; CDR3nt: TGTGCCAGCTCACCGGACAAGCCTTCCAATCAGCCCCAGCATTTT
j_gene: TRBJ2-7; d_gene: NA; v_gene: TRBV7-6; abundance: once; CDR3aa: CASSLELLSYEQYF; CDR3nt: TGTGCCAGCAGCTTAGAACTTCTCTCCTACGAGCAGTACTTC